The source of this T cell receptor (beta chain) is a study of T cell repertoires in cytomegalovirus infection. Whole-study context: Both CMV infection and a matching HLA type were indicated by public TCR beta signatures. Study results and limitations: It was HLA-C-restricted CMV-specific TCR beta clonotypes that dominated the response ex vivo. Based on cumulative public TCR beta family frequency, carriers of CMV plus the relevant HLA were identified.

CDR1 and CDR2 (germline): KGHDR, SFDVKD. Trimming cost V 3 bases and J 4 bases, with 14 bases left between them. This CDR3 is 16 amino acids long. TCRdb recomputed calls from the reads with MiXCR, one row per CDR3 protein. The sample carries about 490,000 distinct CDR3 sequences, around 27% recorded once. This clonotype was seen a handful of times. Antigen unknown. This chain links TRBV24-1 with TRBJ1-4; D is uncertain. The TCR comes from a human donor in good health (CMV status not recorded). Some clones in this sample may be carry-over from other donors' samples. Sequencing input: PBMCs. For the CDR3, the DNA is TGTGCCACCAGTGATAGCCGGGATCCGCGTAATGAAAAACTGTTTTTT. Encoded protein: CATSDSRDPRNEKLFF.